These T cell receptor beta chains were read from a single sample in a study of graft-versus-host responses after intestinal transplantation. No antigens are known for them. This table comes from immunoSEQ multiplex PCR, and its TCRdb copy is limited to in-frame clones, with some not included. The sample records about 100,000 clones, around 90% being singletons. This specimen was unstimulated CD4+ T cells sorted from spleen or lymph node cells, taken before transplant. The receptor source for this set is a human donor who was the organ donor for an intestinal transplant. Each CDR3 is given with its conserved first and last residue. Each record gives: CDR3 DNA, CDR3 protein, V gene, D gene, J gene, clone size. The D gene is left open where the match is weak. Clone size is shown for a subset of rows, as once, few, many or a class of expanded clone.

CDR3nt: TGTGCCAGCTCACTACAGCGGGGGCCGAGGGAGCAGTTCTTC; CDR3aa: CASSLQRGPREQFF; v_gene: TRBV18; d_gene: TRBD2; j_gene: TRBJ2-1; abundance: -
CDR3nt: TGCGCCAGCAGCCAAGTGGGACTAGACCAAGAGACCCAGTACTTC; CDR3aa: CASSQVGLDQETQYF; v_gene: TRBV4-1; d_gene: TRBD2; j_gene: TRBJ2-5; abundance: -
CDR3nt: TGTGCCAGCATGGGCTTATTGGCGGGTGGTATCTATGGCTACACCTTC; CDR3aa: CASMGLLAGGIYGYTF; v_gene: TRBV9; d_gene: -; j_gene: TRBJ1-2; abundance: -
CDR3nt: TGTGCCACCACGAGCGGGACAGAATTCTCTGGGGCCAACGTCCTGACCTTC; CDR3aa: CATTSGTEFSGANVLTF; v_gene: TRBV28; d_gene: -; j_gene: TRBJ2-6; abundance: -
CDR3nt: TGTGCCAGCAGCCCTACGACCGGGGCCACTGTGCGAAAACTGTTTTTT; CDR3aa: CASSPTTGATVRKLFF; v_gene: TRBV7-6; d_gene: -; j_gene: TRBJ1-4; abundance: -
CDR3nt: TGTGCCAGCAGCTTGGGAGGGATAACAAAAGGCTACACCTTC; CDR3aa: CASSLGGITKGYTF; v_gene: TRBV5-5; d_gene: -; j_gene: TRBJ1-2; abundance: -
CDR3nt: TGTGCCAGCAGTGTTCAGACAGACTATGGCTACACCTTC; CDR3aa: CASSVQTDYGYTF; v_gene: TRBV6-1; d_gene: -; j_gene: TRBJ1-2; abundance: -
CDR3nt: TGCGCCAGCAGCCGGGAAGGCGGGAGGGAAGAGACCCAGTACTTC; CDR3aa: CASSREGGREETQYF; v_gene: TRBV4-1; d_gene: TRBD2; j_gene: TRBJ2-5; abundance: -
CDR3nt: TGTGCCAGCAGACAGGGTTACGAGCAGTACTTC; CDR3aa: CASRQGYEQYF; v_gene: TRBV6-6; d_gene: -; j_gene: TRBJ2-7; abundance: -
CDR3nt: TGTGCCAGCAGTGCCCCAGGGAAGAACTACGAGCAGTACTTC; CDR3aa: CASSAPGKNYEQYF; v_gene: TRBV7-9; d_gene: -; j_gene: TRBJ2-7; abundance: -
CDR3nt: TGTGCCAGCAGCCAAGACCCGCCGCGAGGGATCCGCTCACCCCTCCACTTT; CDR3aa: CASSQDPPRGIRSPLHF; v_gene: TRBV4-2; d_gene: -; j_gene: TRBJ1-6; abundance: -
CDR3nt: TGTGCCAGCAGCGTAACAGGGGGCCTGGGTTGGACTGAAGCTTTCTTT; CDR3aa: CASSVTGGLGWTEAFF; v_gene: TRBV5-6; d_gene: TRBD1; j_gene: TRBJ1-1; abundance: -
CDR3nt: TGCGCCAGCAGCGAGCAAACGGGACAGGGACAGTATTTT; CDR3aa: CASSEQTGQGQYF; v_gene: TRBV10-2; d_gene: TRBD1; j_gene: TRBJ2-3; abundance: -
CDR3nt: TGTGCCAGCAGCTTAGACGGGGGGCCCATGAACACTGAAGCTTTCTTT; CDR3aa: CASSLDGGPMNTEAFF; v_gene: TRBV7-9; d_gene: -; j_gene: TRBJ1-1; abundance: -
CDR3nt: TGTGCCAGCAGTTACGAAGTCAGAGGAAACTATGGCTACACCTTC; CDR3aa: CASSYEVRGNYGYTF; v_gene: TRBV6-5; d_gene: -; j_gene: TRBJ1-2; abundance: -
CDR3nt: TGTGCCAGCAGCTTAATAGCGGTCAACACCGGGGAGCTGTTTTTT; CDR3aa: CASSLIAVNTGELFF; v_gene: TRBV7-9; d_gene: -; j_gene: TRBJ2-2; abundance: -
CDR3nt: TGTGCCAGCAGCGTAGCCCTAGCGGGGGTCGGGGAGCTGTTTTTT; CDR3aa: CASSVALAGVGELFF; v_gene: TRBV9; d_gene: TRBD2; j_gene: TRBJ2-2; abundance: -
CDR3nt: TGTGCCACCAGCAGAGATTCGGGGGAAGGAAACACCATATATTTT; CDR3aa: CATSRDSGEGNTIYF; v_gene: TRBV15; d_gene: -; j_gene: TRBJ1-3; abundance: -
CDR3nt: TGTGCCAGCAGTGCGGGTCCCCCTCAATACAATGAGCAGTTCTTC; CDR3aa: CASSAGPPQYNEQFF; v_gene: TRBV2; d_gene: -; j_gene: TRBJ2-1; abundance: -
CDR3nt: TGTGCCAGAAGCTTGGTTAGGAGCTCCTATAATTCACCCCTCCACTTT; CDR3aa: CARSLVRSSYNSPLHF; v_gene: TRBV5-4; d_gene: -; j_gene: TRBJ1-6; abundance: few
CDR3nt: TGTGCCACCACGGGGACAGGGGATTCACCCCTCCACTTT; CDR3aa: CATTGTGDSPLHF; v_gene: TRBV2; d_gene: TRBD1; j_gene: TRBJ1-6; abundance: few
CDR3nt: TGTGCCATCAGTGAGGACTTCTCTGGAAACACCATATATTTT; CDR3aa: CAISEDFSGNTIYF; v_gene: TRBV10-3; d_gene: -; j_gene: TRBJ1-3; abundance: few
CDR3nt: TGTGCCAGCAGTTACGGGTACAGGGGTGCCTACAATGAGCAGTTCTTC; CDR3aa: CASSYGYRGAYNEQFF; v_gene: TRBV6-6; d_gene: TRBD1; j_gene: TRBJ2-1; abundance: -
CDR3nt: TGTGCCAGCAGTTACAGGGGAGGAGGCGAAGCTTTCTTT; CDR3aa: CASSYRGGGEAFF; v_gene: TRBV6-5; d_gene: -; j_gene: TRBJ1-1; abundance: once
CDR3nt: TGCGCCAGCAGCCAAGGAACCACGAGGGGCACGCAGTATTTT; CDR3aa: CASSQGTTRGTQYF; v_gene: TRBV4-1; d_gene: -; j_gene: TRBJ2-3; abundance: -
CDR3nt: TGTGCCAGCAGCTACTCCCCAGGGACCTACGAGCAGTACTTC; CDR3aa: CASSYSPGTYEQYF; v_gene: TRBV6-5; d_gene: -; j_gene: TRBJ2-7; abundance: -
CDR3nt: TGTGCCAGCAGCGTACGACAGACCGGGGAGCTGTTTTTT; CDR3aa: CASSVRQTGELFF; v_gene: TRBV9; d_gene: -; j_gene: TRBJ2-2; abundance: -
CDR3nt: TGTGCCAGCCCGAGGGACAGGGGGCTTGTGAACACTGAAGCTTTCTTT; CDR3aa: CASPRDRGLVNTEAFF; v_gene: TRBV2; d_gene: TRBD1; j_gene: TRBJ1-1; abundance: -
CDR3nt: TGTGCCAGCAGAGGACAGGGGGTTTTAACCGGGGAGCTGTTTTTT; CDR3aa: CASRGQGVLTGELFF; v_gene: TRBV2; d_gene: TRBD1; j_gene: TRBJ2-2; abundance: -
CDR3nt: TGTGCCTGGAGTCTGGCCCTCAGGCAGTTCTTC; CDR3aa: CAWSLALRQFF; v_gene: TRBV30; d_gene: -; j_gene: TRBJ2-1; abundance: -
CDR3nt: TGTGCCAGCAGCTTCTTAGCGGGGGGAACAGATACGCAGTATTTT; CDR3aa: CASSFLAGGTDTQYF; v_gene: TRBV7-2; d_gene: TRBD2; j_gene: TRBJ2-3; abundance: -
CDR3nt: TGCGCCAGCAGCAGGGCGGGACTAGCGGGAGGGAACACCGGGGAGCTGTTTTTT; CDR3aa: CASSRAGLAGGNTGELFF; v_gene: TRBV4-1; d_gene: TRBD2; j_gene: TRBJ2-2; abundance: -
CDR3nt: TGTGCCAGCAGCCAGAGGTCCCCCGGACAGACCGAAGCCCTGTACTTC; CDR3aa: CASSQRSPGQTEALYF; v_gene: TRBV4-2; d_gene: -; j_gene: TRBJ2-5; abundance: -
CDR3nt: TGTGCCAGCAGCGTAGCTAGCGGGAGCGAGCAGTACTTC; CDR3aa: CASSVASGSEQYF; v_gene: TRBV9; d_gene: TRBD2; j_gene: TRBJ2-7; abundance: -
CDR3nt: TGTGCCAGTAGTAGGTCCAGCGGGAGAGCGGCCAATGAGCAGTTCTTC; CDR3aa: CASSRSSGRAANEQFF; v_gene: TRBV19; d_gene: TRBD2; j_gene: TRBJ2-1; abundance: -
CDR3nt: TGTGCCAGCAGCTTAGTACATAGCGGGGGGGCGAAGACCCAGTACTTC; CDR3aa: CASSLVHSGGAKTQYF; v_gene: TRBV11-2; d_gene: TRBD2; j_gene: TRBJ2-5; abundance: -
CDR3nt: TGTGCCAGCAACTCGGGACAAGCAACTAATGAAAAACTGTTTTTT; CDR3aa: CASNSGQATNEKLFF; v_gene: TRBV6-1; d_gene: -; j_gene: TRBJ1-4; abundance: -
CDR3nt: TGTGCCAGCAGTCTAGCGGGAGGCCCCTACGAGCAGTACTTC; CDR3aa: CASSLAGGPYEQYF; v_gene: TRBV6-4; d_gene: TRBD2; j_gene: TRBJ2-7; abundance: -
CDR3nt: TGTGCCAGCAGCCGCGACAGGTTCCATGGCTACACCTTC; CDR3aa: CASSRDRFHGYTF; v_gene: TRBV7-6; d_gene: -; j_gene: TRBJ1-2; abundance: -
CDR3nt: TGCGCCAGCAGTGAGCCGCAGTCTAACTATGGCTACACCTTC; CDR3aa: CASSEPQSNYGYTF; v_gene: TRBV10-1; d_gene: -; j_gene: TRBJ1-2; abundance: -
CDR3nt: TGTGCCAGCTCTATTAATAAAGGGGGACAGGGGGCCGCCTACGAGCAGTACTTC; CDR3aa: CASSINKGGQGAAYEQYF; v_gene: TRBV27; d_gene: TRBD1; j_gene: TRBJ2-7; abundance: -
CDR3nt: TGTGCCAGTAGTTCATCGGGACAGGTCGCGGGAGGCACCAAAAACATTCAGTACTTC; CDR3aa: CASSSSGQVAGGTKNIQYF; v_gene: TRBV19; d_gene: -; j_gene: TRBJ2-4; abundance: -
CDR3nt: TGTGCCGATTCGGTCGGGGGGGCAAACGATGAGCAGTTCTTC; CDR3aa: CADSVGGANDEQFF; v_gene: TRBV10-3; d_gene: TRBD2; j_gene: TRBJ2-1; abundance: -
CDR3nt: TGTGCCAGCAGTTTAGGTGGGACAGGGGGCAACTATGGCTACACCTTC; CDR3aa: CASSLGGTGGNYGYTF; v_gene: TRBV28; d_gene: TRBD1; j_gene: TRBJ1-2; abundance: -
CDR3nt: TGTGCCAGCAGCTTGAGTAGCTACGAGCAGTACTTC; CDR3aa: CASSLSSYEQYF; v_gene: TRBV5-4; d_gene: -; j_gene: TRBJ2-7; abundance: -
CDR3nt: TGCGCCAGCAGCTTAGGGACTAGCGGGAGGGCTATCAATGAGCAGTTCTTC; CDR3aa: CASSLGTSGRAINEQFF; v_gene: TRBV5-1; d_gene: TRBD2; j_gene: TRBJ2-1; abundance: -
CDR3nt: TGTGCCAGCAGCTTGAGACGGCTATCCCTCCACTTT; CDR3aa: CASSLRRLSLHF; v_gene: TRBV5-4; d_gene: -; j_gene: TRBJ1-6; abundance: once
CDR3nt: TGTGCCAGCAGGACAGGGGCAGCAGATACGCAGTATTTT; CDR3aa: CASRTGAADTQYF; v_gene: TRBV6-5; d_gene: TRBD1; j_gene: TRBJ2-3; abundance: -
CDR3nt: TGTGCCAGTAGTATGTCGGGTACAGGGGGCAATCAGCCCCAGCATTTT; CDR3aa: CASSMSGTGGNQPQHF; v_gene: TRBV19; d_gene: TRBD1; j_gene: TRBJ1-5; abundance: -
CDR3nt: TGTGCCAGTACGCCGGGACTAGCGGGGACCCAAGAGACCCAGTACTTC; CDR3aa: CASTPGLAGTQETQYF; v_gene: TRBV6-6; d_gene: TRBD2; j_gene: TRBJ2-5; abundance: -